These 3 T cell receptor beta chains originate from one sample sequenced in a study of blood T cell repertoires in COVID-19. The data were produced by immunoSEQ multiplex PCR, yet TCRdb's version contains in-frame clones alone and is incomplete. The table shows more than 150,000 clones, with roughly 84% occurring only once. The sample comprised peripheral blood. The receptors were gathered from a woman aged 55-70 years with acute or convalescent COVID-19.

CDR3 loop: CASSVLDDRANEQFF. The CDR3 region has the DNA TGTGCCAGCAGCGTACTTGACGACAGGGCCAATGAGCAGTTCTTC. The V and J genes are TRBV9 and TRBJ2-1; 7 nucleotides match TRBD1. The CDR3 covers 15 residues. V lost 1 base, J lost 6 bases, and 7 bases stayed unmatched. Germline-derived CDR1 and CDR2 are SGDLS and YYNGEE.

The V call is TRBV24-1, the J call TRBJ1-5; 12 bases agree with TRBD1. CDR3 length equals 15 residues. Germline V gene lookup returns CDR1 KGHDR and CDR2 SFDVKD. Trimming cost V 3 bases and J 5 bases; bases outside gene matches: 1. This CDR3 is CATSDGTGGYQPQHF. CDR3 DNA sequence: TGTGCCACCAGTGATGGGACAGGGGGCTATCAGCCCCAGCATTTT.

The chain links TRBV6-1 to TRBJ1-2; no reliable D call. This CDR3 contains 15 residues. Deletions cut 1 base from V and 6 bases from J, with 15 bases between. Germline CDR1 is MNHNS and CDR2 is SASEGT. The CDR3, as DNA: TGTGCCAGCAGTGAAGTCCCTTTCCCTAGGAATGGCTACACCTTC. Its protein product is CASSEVPFPRNGYTF.